These 8 T cell receptor beta chains were all obtained from the same sample, sequenced in a study of control samples from healthy donors and cancer patients. Assay used: immunoSEQ multiplex PCR; TCRdb lists only in-frame clones, some missing. The sample shows some 120,000 clones, over 90% of them seen only once. The sequencing input was blood. All receptors derive from a young man in good health.

V and J are TRBV5-1 and TRBJ1-3; TRBD1 is a possible D gene (5 bases). Trimming took 3 bases from V and 0 from J, leaving 7 bases between them. Germline values: CDR1 SGHRS, CDR2 YFSETQ. This CDR3 comprises 14 residues. The CDR3 here is CASSWGSSGNTIYF. The CDR3 DNA follows: TGCGCCAGCAGCTGGGGGAGCTCTGGAAACACCATATATTTT.

The CDR3 DNA sequence: TGTGCCAGCTTATCAAGAGGGGGCTACACCTTC. Amino acid sequence: CASLSRGGYTF. The chain links TRBV9 to TRBJ1-2; D not resolved. This CDR3 has 11 amino acids. V was pared by 7 bases and J by 8 bases, with 12 bases between. In germline, CDR1 is SGDLS, CDR2 YYNGEE. Filled out from reference TRBV9 and TRBJ1-2, the complete variable domain reads DSGVTQTPKHLITATGQRVTLRCSPRSGDLSVYWYQQSLDQGLQFLIQYYNGEERAKGNILERFSAQQFPDLHSELNLSSLELGDSALYFCASLSRGGYTFGSGTRLTVV.

The chain couples TRBV5-1 to TRBJ1-2; 7 bases map to TRBD1. The CDR3 has 15 residues. Germline loops: CDR1 SGHRS, CDR2 YFSETQ. V was pared by 2 bases and J by 3 bases, with 7 bases of the junction left unmatched. This CDR3 is CASSLAGGSDYGYTF. Here the CDR3 DNA reads TGCGCCAGCAGCTTAGCAGGGGGGTCAGACTATGGCTACACCTTC.

The chain links TRBV7-8 to TRBJ2-7; D not resolved. Germline V gene lookup returns CDR1 SGHVS and CDR2 FQNEAQ. The CDR3 runs to 14 residues. V shed 4 bases and J shed 4 bases, with 14 bases lying between them. For the CDR3, the DNA is TGTGCCAGCAGCTCAGTAAATTCGTGGTACGAGCAGTACTTC. Translated: CASSSVNSWYEQYF.

The chain combines TRBV30 with TRBJ1-5; 10 bases are a match to TRBD1. Germline CDR1 is GTSNPN and CDR2 is SVGIG (reference sequence). This CDR3 has 15 amino acids. V lost 3 bases and J lost 5; bases outside the gene matches: 7. CDR3 amino acids: CAWRGGQGVDQPQHF. CDR3 bases: TGTGCCTGGAGGGGAGGACAGGGGGTTGATCAGCCCCAGCATTTT.

This clone turned up a few times. The chain has TRBV2 and TRBJ2-7; tentative D call: TRBD1 (5 bases). CDR3 length: 13 amino acids. V shed 7 bases and J shed 1 base, with 11 bases lying between them. Germline CDR1 reads SNHLY; CDR2 reads FYNNEI. The chain's CDR3 is CASNQGLSYEQYF. In DNA, the CDR3 is TGTGCCAGCAATCAGGGATTGTCCTACGAGCAGTACTTC.

The V and J genes are TRBV5-6 and TRBJ2-1; possible D gene TRBD1, 5 bases. V lost 2 bases, J lost 4 bases, and 10 bases lay in between. This CDR3 is built from 14 residues. Per the germline V gene, CDR1 is SGHDT and CDR2 is YYEEEE. Here the CDR3 DNA reads TGTGCCAGCAGCTTAGGGGCTACGTACAATGAGCAGTTCTTC. It is translated as CASSLGATYNEQFF.

The chain combines TRBV27 with TRBJ1-1; 8 positions match TRBD1. The CDR3 contains 11 residues. The germline CDR1 and CDR2 sequences are MNHEY and SMNVEV (reference sequence). With 6 bases clipped from V and 11 bases from J, the junction kept 5 bases outside the gene matches. The CDR3 spells CASRTGATAFF. CDR3 nucleotides: TGTGCCAGCAGGACAGGGGCTACCGCTTTCTTT.